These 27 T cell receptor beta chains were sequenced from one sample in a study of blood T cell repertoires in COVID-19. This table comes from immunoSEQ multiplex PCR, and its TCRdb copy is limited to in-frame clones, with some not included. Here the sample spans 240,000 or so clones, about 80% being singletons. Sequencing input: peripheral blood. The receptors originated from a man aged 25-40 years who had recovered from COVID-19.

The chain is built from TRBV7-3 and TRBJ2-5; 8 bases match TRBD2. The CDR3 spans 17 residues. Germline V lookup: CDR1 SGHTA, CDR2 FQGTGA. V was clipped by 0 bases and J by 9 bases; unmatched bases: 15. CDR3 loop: CASSLTGLAGSGGAQYF. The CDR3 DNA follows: TGTGCCAGCAGCTTAACAGGACTAGCCGGGAGTGGAGGGGCCCAGTACTTC. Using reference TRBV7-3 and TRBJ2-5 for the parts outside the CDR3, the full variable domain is GAGVSQTPSNKVTEKGKYVELRCDPISGHTALYWYRQSLGQGPEFLIYFQGTGAADDSGLPNDRFFAVRPEGSVSTLKIQRTERGDSAVYLCASSLTGLAGSGGAQYFGPGTRLLVL.

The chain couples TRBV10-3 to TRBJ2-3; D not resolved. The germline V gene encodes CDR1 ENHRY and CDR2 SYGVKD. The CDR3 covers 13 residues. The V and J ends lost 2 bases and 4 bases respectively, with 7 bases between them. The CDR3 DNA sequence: TGTGCCATCAGTGAGACGGAGCCAGATACGCAGTATTTT. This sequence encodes CAISETEPDTQYF.

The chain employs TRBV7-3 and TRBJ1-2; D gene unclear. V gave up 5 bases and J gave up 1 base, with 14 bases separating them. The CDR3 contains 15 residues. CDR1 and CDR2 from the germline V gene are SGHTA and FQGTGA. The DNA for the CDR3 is TGTGCCAGCAGCCCGACCAGCGGGTTTAACTATGGCTACACCTTC. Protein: CASSPTSGFNYGYTF.

DNA for the CDR3: TGTGCCAGCAGCATACAGGGCTGGGACATTCAGTACTTC. Residues: CASSIQGWDIQYF. V gene TRBV3-1 (or the pseudogene TRBV3-2) combines with J gene TRBJ2-4, with a weak D call TRBD1 (6 bases). This CDR3 comprises 13 residues. The V end lost 5 bases, the J end lost 8 bases, and 13 bases lay between the germline ends. CDR1 is LGHDT and CDR2 is YNNKEL in the germline V gene (reference sequence).

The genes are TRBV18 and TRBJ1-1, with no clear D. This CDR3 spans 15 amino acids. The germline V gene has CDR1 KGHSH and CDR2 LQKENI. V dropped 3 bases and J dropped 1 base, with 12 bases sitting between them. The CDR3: CASSPREGRNTEAFF. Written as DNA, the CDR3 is TGTGCCAGCTCACCTCGGGAGGGTAGGAACACTGAAGCTTTCTTT.

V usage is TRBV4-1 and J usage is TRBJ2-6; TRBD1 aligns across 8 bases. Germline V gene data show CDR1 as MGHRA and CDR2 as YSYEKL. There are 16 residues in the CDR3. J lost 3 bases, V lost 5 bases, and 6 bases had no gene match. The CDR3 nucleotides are TGCGCCAGCAGCTCCGGACAGGGTTTTGGGGCCAACGTCCTGACTTTC. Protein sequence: CASSSGQGFGANVLTF.

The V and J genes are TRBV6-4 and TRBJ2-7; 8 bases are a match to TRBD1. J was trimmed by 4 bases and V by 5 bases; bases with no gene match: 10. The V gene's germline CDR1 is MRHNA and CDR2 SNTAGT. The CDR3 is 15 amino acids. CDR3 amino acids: CASSRRQGSRYEQYV. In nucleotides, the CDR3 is TGTGCCAGCAGTCGTCGACAGGGGTCCCGATACGAGCAGTACGTC.

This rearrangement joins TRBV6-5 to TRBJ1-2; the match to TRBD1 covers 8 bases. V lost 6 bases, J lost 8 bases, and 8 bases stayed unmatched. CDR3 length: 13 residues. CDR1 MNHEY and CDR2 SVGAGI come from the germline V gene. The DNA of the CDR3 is TGTGCCAGCAGCTATGGACAGGGTGGCGGCTACACCTTC. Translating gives CASSYGQGGGYTF.

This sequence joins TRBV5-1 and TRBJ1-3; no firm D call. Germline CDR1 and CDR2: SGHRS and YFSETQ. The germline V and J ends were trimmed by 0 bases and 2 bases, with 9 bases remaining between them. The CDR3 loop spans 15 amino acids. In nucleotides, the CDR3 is TGCGCCAGCAGCTTGGCGCAGGATGCTGGAAACACCATATATTTT. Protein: CASSLAQDAGNTIYF.

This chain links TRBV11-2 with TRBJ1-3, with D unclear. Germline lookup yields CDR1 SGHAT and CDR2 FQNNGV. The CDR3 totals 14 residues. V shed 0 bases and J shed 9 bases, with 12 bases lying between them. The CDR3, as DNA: TGTGCCAGCAGCTTAGATACGGAGCACCGCACCATATATTTT. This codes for CASSLDTEHRTIYF.

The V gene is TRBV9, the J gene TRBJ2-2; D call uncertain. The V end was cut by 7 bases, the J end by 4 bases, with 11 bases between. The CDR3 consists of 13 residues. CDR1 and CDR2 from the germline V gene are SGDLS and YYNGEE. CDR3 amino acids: CASSRVSTGELFF. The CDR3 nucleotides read TGTGCCAGCTCTCGTGTGAGCACCGGGGAGCTGTTTTTT.

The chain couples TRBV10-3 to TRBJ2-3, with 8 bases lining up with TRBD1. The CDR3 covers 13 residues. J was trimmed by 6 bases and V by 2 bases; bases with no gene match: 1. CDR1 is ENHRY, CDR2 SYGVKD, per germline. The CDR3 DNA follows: TGTGCCATCAGTGAGGGACAGGGTGATACGCAGTATTTT. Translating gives CAISEGQGDTQYF.

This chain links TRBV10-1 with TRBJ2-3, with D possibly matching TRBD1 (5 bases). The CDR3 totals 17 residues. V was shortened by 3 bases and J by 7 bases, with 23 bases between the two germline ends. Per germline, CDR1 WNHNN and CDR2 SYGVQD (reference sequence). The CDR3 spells CASSEMVRPGQRNTQYF. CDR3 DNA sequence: TGCGCCAGCAGTGAAATGGTGCGACCAGGGCAACGAAATACGCAGTATTTT.

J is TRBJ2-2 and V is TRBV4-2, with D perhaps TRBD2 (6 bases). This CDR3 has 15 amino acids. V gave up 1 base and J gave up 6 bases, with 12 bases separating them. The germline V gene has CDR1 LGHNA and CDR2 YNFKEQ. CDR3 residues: CASSQATTRAGELFF. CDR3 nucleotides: TGTGCCAGCAGCCAAGCGACGACTAGAGCCGGGGAGCTGTTTTTT.

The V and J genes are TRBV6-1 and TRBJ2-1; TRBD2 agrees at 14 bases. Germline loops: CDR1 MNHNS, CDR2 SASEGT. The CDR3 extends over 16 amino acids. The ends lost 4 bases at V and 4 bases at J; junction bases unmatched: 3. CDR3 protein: CASSGTSGGFYNEQFF. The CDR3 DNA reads TGTGCCAGCAGTGGGACTAGCGGGGGGTTTTACAATGAGCAGTTCTTC.

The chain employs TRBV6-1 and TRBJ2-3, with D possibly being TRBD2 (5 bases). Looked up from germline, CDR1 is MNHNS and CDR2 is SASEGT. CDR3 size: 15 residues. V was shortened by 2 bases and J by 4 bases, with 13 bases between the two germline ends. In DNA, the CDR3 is TGTGCCAGCAGTGAATCCGCGGGTGGCGCAGATACGCAGTATTTT. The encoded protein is CASSESAGGADTQYF.

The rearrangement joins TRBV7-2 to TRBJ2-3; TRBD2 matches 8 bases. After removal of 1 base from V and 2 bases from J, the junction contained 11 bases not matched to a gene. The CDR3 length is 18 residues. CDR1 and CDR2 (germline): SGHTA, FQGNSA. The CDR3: CASSLGIRGLGSTDTQYF. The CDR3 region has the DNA TGTGCCAGCAGCTTAGGGATACGGGGACTAGGATCCACAGATACGCAGTATTTT.

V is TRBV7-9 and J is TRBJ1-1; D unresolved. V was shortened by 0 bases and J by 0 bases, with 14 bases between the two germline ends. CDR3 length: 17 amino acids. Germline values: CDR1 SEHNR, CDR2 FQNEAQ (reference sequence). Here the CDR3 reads CASSLAGREGVNTEAFF. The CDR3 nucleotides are TGTGCCAGCAGCTTAGCCGGGCGGGAGGGTGTGAACACTGAAGCTTTCTTT.

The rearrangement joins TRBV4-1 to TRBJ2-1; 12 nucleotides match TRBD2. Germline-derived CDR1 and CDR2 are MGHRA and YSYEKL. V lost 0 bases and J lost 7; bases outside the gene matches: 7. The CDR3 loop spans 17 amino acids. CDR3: CASSQDFRTSGVNEQFF. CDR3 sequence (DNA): TGCGCCAGCAGCCAAGATTTTAGGACTAGCGGGGTTAATGAGCAGTTCTTC.

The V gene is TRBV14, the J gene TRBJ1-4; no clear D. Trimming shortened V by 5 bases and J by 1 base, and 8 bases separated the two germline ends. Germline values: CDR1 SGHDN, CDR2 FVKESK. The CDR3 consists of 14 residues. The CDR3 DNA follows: TGTGCCAGCAGCGCGAGAGGAACTAATGAAAAACTGTTTTTT. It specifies CASSARGTNEKLFF.

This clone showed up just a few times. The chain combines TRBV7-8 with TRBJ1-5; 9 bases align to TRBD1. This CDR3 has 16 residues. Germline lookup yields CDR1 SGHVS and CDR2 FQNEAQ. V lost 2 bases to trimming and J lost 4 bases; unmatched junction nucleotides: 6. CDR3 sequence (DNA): TGTGCCAGCAGCTTATGGACGGGACAGGGAAATCAGCCCCAGCATTTT. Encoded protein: CASSLWTGQGNQPQHF.

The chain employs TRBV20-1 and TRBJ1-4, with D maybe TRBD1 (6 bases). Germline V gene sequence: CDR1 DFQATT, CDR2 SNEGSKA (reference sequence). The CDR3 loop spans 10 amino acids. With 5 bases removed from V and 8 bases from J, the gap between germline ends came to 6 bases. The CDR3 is CSAGQEKLFF. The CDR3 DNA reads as TGCAGTGCTGGACAGGAAAAACTGTTTTTT.

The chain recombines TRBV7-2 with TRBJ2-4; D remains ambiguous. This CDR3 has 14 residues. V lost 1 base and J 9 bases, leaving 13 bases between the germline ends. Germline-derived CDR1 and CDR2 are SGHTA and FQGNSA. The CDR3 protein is CASSLEGVTPIQYF. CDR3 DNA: TGTGCCAGCAGCTTAGAAGGAGTGACCCCCATTCAGTACTTC.

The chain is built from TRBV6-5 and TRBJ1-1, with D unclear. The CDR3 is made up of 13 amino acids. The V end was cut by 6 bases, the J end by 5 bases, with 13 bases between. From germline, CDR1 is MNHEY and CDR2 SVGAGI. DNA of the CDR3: TGTGCCAGCAGGAGGGTCCGTGAGACTGAAGCTTTCTTT. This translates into CASRRVRETEAFF.

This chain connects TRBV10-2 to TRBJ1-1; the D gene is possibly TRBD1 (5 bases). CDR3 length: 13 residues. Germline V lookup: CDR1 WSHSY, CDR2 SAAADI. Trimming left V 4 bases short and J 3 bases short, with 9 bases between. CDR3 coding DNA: TGCGCCAGCAGTGCGGGGGATTACACTGAAGCTTTCTTT. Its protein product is CASSAGDYTEAFF.

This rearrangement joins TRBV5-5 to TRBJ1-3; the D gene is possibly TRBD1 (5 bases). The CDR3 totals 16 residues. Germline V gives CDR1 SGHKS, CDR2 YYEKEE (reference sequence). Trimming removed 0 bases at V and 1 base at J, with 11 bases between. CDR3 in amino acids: CASSLAQGQSGNTIYF. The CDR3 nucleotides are TGTGCCAGCAGCTTGGCCCAGGGCCAATCTGGAAACACCATATATTTT.

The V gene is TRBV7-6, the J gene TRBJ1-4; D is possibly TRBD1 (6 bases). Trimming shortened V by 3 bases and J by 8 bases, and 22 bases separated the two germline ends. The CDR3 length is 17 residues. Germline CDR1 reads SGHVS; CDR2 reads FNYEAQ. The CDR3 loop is CASSLRGALGLREKLFF. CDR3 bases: TGTGCCAGCAGCTTGCGGGGGGCACTCGGCTTAAGGGAAAAACTGTTTTTT.